This T cell receptor beta chain was observed in a study of metastatic and nonmetastatic thyroid tumors. Study overall: Both malignant and benign thyroid patients supplied peripheral blood and tumor or nodule tissue samples, across which the repertoires of these patients were then compared.

Patients underwent thyroid surgery, and none had received any treatment before it. This clone was detected many times. Antigen specificity is unknown. TCRdb re-analyzed the PCR reads using MiXCR. Among 89,000 or so clones listed, roughly 8.6% were seen once. Whole-study findings and limits: Within blood and tumor, benign nodules reportedly had significantly lower TCR beta diversity than malignant thyroid tumors did.

The CDR3 contains 14 residues. Germline CDR1 is WNHNN and CDR2 is SYGVQD (reference sequence). J was trimmed by 1 base and V by 10 bases; bases with no gene match: 7. The rearrangement joins TRBV10-1 to TRBJ2-5; 9 nucleotides agree with TRBD1. The origin of this receptor is a female donor with papillary thyroid cancer or a benign thyroid nodule (not recorded which). Some clones in this sample may be carry-over from other donors' samples. The sequenced material came from blood. CDR3 residues: CATSDRGPQETQYF. The CDR3 DNA reads as TGCGCCACCTCGGACAGGGGTCCCCAAGAGACCCAGTACTTC.